The T cell receptor (beta chain) described here comes from a study of T cells expressing NK-cell markers. CDR1 and CDR2 from the germline V gene are SEHNR and FQNEAQ (reference sequence). This CDR3 is built from 15 residues. One entry per CDR3 protein, without DNA, is what TCRdb gives after re-calling the 5' RACE reads. This specimen shows 120,000 to 150,000 distinct CDR3 sequences; the ten leading clones hold around 12%. The chain combines TRBV7-9 with TRBJ2-1; the D gene TCRdb calls, TRBD2, cannot be checked with no DNA. Material: blood T cells: a sorted CD56 or NKG2C T cell subset, CD4+ or CD8+ T cells, or bulk PBMC T cells (not recorded which). The sequence was obtained from a man between 18 and 29 years old in good health. The CDR3 reads CASSDIAERYNEQFF.